Sequencing of this T cell receptor beta chain was carried out in a study of T cell responses to AZD1222 COVID-19 vaccine. Profiling relied on immunoSEQ multiplex PCR, and the TCRdb table lists in-frame clones only, not all of them. Altogether tens of thousands of clones are present, roughly 90% being singletons, with the ten largest covering about 7%. The origin of this receptor is an adult who received the AZD1222 COVID-19 vaccine. The specimen comprised peripheral blood, sampled 28 days after the second AZD1222 dose.

The CDR3 here is CASSLLAGGDGELFF. CDR3 coding DNA: TGCGCCAGCAGCTTGCTAGCGGGAGGGGACGGGGAGCTGTTTTTT. V gene TRBV5-1 combines with J gene TRBJ2-2; TRBD2 agrees at 12 bases. The length of the CDR3 is 15 residues. V was clipped by 1 base and J by 7 bases; unmatched bases: 2. Germline V gene lookup returns CDR1 SGHRS and CDR2 YFSETQ.